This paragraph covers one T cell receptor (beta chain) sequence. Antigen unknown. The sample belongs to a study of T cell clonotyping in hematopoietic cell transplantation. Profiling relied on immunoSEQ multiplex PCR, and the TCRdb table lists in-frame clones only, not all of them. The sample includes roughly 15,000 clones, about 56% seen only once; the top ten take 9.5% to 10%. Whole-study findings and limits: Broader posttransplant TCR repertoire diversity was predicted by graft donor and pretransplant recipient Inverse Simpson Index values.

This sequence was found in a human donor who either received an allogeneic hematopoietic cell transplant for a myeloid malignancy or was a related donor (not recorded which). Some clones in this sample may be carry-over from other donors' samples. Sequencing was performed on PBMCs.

CDR3 region: CASQKKGCLDAVDNEQYF. The DNA for the CDR3 is TGCGCCAGCCAAAAAAAGGGTTGTCTCGACGCCGTGGATAACGAGCAGTACTTC. The V call is TRBV10-1, the J call TRBJ2-5; D is uncertain. TRBJ2-7 explains the end of the DNA better; the J call may be wrong. The CDR3 runs 18 residues. Looked up from germline, CDR1 is WNHNN and CDR2 is SYGVQD (reference sequence).